These T cell receptor beta chains were read from a single sample in a study of cytomegalovirus exposure and HLA in healthy donors. Method: immunoSEQ multiplex PCR; TCRdb's copy keeps in-frame clones and lacks some. Of around 120,000 clones in the sample, 65% to 80% were seen once. Specimen: PBMCs. The receptors here all came from a human donor in good health. Both conserved end residues are part of each CDR3. Each record gives: D gene, J gene, V gene, clone size, CDR3 protein, CDR3 DNA. A D gene is named only where the DNA matches it firmly. A clone size is listed for some rows: how often the clone was seen (once, few, many), or a class if it is expanded.

TRBD1 TRBJ2-7 TRBV14 NA CASSPRTGYYEQYF TGTGCCAGCAGCCCCAGGACAGGGTACTACGAGCAGTACTTC
NA TRBJ1-6 TRBV27 NA CASSTDDSPLHF TGTGCCAGTTCGACAGACGACAGTCCCCTCCACTTT
NA TRBJ2-7 TRBV7-8 NA CASSSPNGGRYYEQYF TGTGCCAGCAGCTCTCCTAACGGGGGGCGATACTACGAGCAGTACTTC
NA TRBJ2-2 TRBV18 NA CASSYAVGQGNTGELFF TGTGCCAGCTCATACGCGGTCGGTCAGGGTAACACCGGGGAGCTGTTTTTT
TRBD1 TRBJ2-7 TRBV5-4 NA CASSKRTGVYEQYF TGTGCCAGCAGCAAACGGACAGGGGTCTACGAGCAGTACTTC
TRBD2 TRBJ2-3 TRBV28 NA CASSGTSGGQGTQYF TGTGCCAGCAGCGGGACTAGCGGGGGGCAGGGGACGCAGTATTTT
TRBD2 TRBJ2-1 TRBV29-1 NA CSVEVSSGGPGGEQFF TGCAGCGTTGAAGTTTCTAGCGGGGGGCCAGGTGGTGAGCAGTTCTTC
TRBD1 TRBJ1-4 TRBV25-1 NA CASSEGRGRANEKLFF TGTGCCAGCAGTGAAGGCAGGGGGCGGGCTAATGAAAAACTGTTTTTT
TRBD1 TRBJ2-7 TRBV5-6 NA CASSYGTGGAEEQYF TGTGCCAGCAGCTATGGGACAGGGGGCGCGGAAGAGCAGTACTTC
NA TRBJ2-1 TRBV29-1 NA CSEGGGDYDEQFF TGCAGCGAGGGAGGGGGAGATTACGATGAGCAGTTCTTC
TRBD2 TRBJ2-7 TRBV27 NA CASRLAGSYEQYF TGTGCCAGCCGACTAGCGGGCTCCTACGAGCAGTACTTC
NA TRBJ1-2 TRBV1 NA CTSSHWDRGLANYGYTF TGCACCAGCAGCCACTGGGACAGGGGCCTAGCTAACTATGGCTACACCTTC
TRBD1 TRBJ2-2 TRBV5-1 NA CASSSGDRRGTGELFF TGCGCCAGCAGCTCCGGGGACAGGAGAGGAACCGGGGAGCTGTTTTTT
TRBD2 TRBJ2-1 TRBV5-1 NA CASLDTSGGASEQFF TGCGCCAGTTTAGATACTAGCGGGGGGGCAAGTGAGCAGTTCTTC
NA TRBJ2-1 TRBV7-3 NA CASSLGSSGNEQFF TGTGCCAGCAGCTTAGGGTCGTCGGGCAATGAGCAGTTCTTC
NA TRBJ2-2 TRBV5-1 NA CASSEGNTGELFF TGCGCCAGCAGCGAGGGGAACACCGGGGAGCTGTTTTTT
NA TRBJ1-2 TRBV5-4 NA CASSLVSNYGYTF TGTGCCAGCAGCTTGGTTAGCAACTATGGCTACACCTTC
NA TRBJ1-2 TRBV21-1 NA CASSKDGRLNYGYTF TGTGCCAGCAGCAAAGACGGCAGGCTTAACTATGGCTACACCTTC
TRBD2 TRBJ2-7 TRBV5-3 few CARLGTSEYYEQYF TGTGCCAGATTAGGGACTAGCGAATACTACGAGCAGTACTTC
TRBD1 TRBJ1-6 TRBV5-1 NA CASSLGDRPEGALHF TGCGCCAGCAGCTTGGGGGACAGGCCCGAGGGGGCCCTCCACTTT
TRBD1 TRBJ1-6 TRBV19 NA CASRHPWRDRGNSPLHF TGTGCCAGTAGGCACCCATGGCGGGACAGGGGCAATTCACCCCTCCACTTT
NA TRBJ2-3 TRBV6-5 NA CASSGGRQGTDTQYF TGTGCCAGCAGTGGGGGTCGACAGGGCACAGATACGCAGTATTTT
NA TRBJ1-1 TRBV19 once CASRWGMNTEAFF TGTGCCAGTAGGTGGGGCATGAACACTGAAGCTTTCTTT
NA TRBJ2-1 TRBV21-1 once CASSKQVSYNEQFF TGTGCCAGCAGCAAACAGGTATCCTACAATGAGCAGTTCTTC
TRBD2 TRBJ2-1 TRBV5-1 once CASSLAGGEYNEQFF TGCGCCAGCAGCTTGGCGGGGGGGGAATACAATGAGCAGTTCTTC
TRBD2 TRBJ2-5 TRBV7-8 NA CASTRAGGLKETQYF TGTGCCAGCACCCGAGCGGGGGGGCTAAAAGAGACCCAGTACTTC
TRBD1 TRBJ1-1 TRBV10-2 NA CASRQGAGTEAFF TGCGCCAGCAGGCAGGGGGCGGGTACTGAAGCTTTCTTT
NA TRBJ2-7 TRBV27 NA CASSLSLGSYEQYF TGTGCCAGCAGTTTATCGCTCGGGAGCTACGAGCAGTACTTC
TRBD2 TRBJ2-1 TRBV5-1 NA CASIFPTALAGGYNEQFF TGCGCCAGCATTTTCCCCACCGCCCTCGCGGGGGGCTACAATGAGCAGTTCTTC
NA TRBJ2-4 TRBV6-5 NA CASYDGNIQYF TGTGCCTCATATGACGGGAACATTCAGTACTTC
NA TRBJ1-6 TRBV27 NA CASREAVNSPLHF TGTGCCAGTCGGGAGGCCGTCAATTCACCCCTCCACTTT
NA TRBJ2-7 TRBV27 NA CASSPTGDPYEQYF TGTGCCAGCAGTCCAACCGGGGATCCCTACGAGCAGTACTTC
TRBD1 TRBJ1-1 TRBV19 NA CASIDRERAFF TGTGCCAGTATCGACAGGGAGCGGGCTTTCTTT